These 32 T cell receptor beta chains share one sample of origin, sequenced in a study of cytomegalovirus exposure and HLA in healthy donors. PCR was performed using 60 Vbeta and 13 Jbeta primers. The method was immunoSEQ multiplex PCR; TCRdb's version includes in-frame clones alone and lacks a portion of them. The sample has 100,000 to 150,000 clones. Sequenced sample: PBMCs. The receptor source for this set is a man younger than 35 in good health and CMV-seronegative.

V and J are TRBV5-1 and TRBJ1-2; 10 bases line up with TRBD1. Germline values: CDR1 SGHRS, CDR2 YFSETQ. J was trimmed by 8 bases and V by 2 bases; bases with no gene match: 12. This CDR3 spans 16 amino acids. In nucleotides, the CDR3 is TGCGCCAGCAGCTTTTCCGACAGGGGGCTTTTTGAGGGCTACACCTTC. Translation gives CASSFSDRGLFEGYTF.

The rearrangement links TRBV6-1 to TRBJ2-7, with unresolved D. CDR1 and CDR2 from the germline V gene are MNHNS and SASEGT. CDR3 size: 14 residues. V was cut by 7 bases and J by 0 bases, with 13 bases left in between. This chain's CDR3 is CASTLETSSYEQYF. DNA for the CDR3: TGTGCCAGCACCCTAGAAACAAGCTCCTACGAGCAGTACTTC.

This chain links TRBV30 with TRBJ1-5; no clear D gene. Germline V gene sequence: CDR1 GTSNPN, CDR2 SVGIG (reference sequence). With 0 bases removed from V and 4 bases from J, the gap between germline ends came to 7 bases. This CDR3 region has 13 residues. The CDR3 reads CAWSVAQNQPQHF. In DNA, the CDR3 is TGTGCCTGGAGTGTAGCCCAAAATCAGCCCCAGCATTTT.

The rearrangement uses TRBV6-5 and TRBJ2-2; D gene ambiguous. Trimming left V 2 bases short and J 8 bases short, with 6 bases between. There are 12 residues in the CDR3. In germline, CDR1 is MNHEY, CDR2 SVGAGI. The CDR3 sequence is CASSYLRGELFF. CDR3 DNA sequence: TGTGCCAGCAGTTACCTGCGAGGGGAGCTGTTTTTT.

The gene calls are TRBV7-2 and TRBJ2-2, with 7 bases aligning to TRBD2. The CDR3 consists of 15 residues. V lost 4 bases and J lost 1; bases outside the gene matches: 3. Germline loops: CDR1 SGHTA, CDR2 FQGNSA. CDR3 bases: TGTGCCAGCAGCTCGCTAGCGGTGAACACCGGGGAGCTGTTTTTT. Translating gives CASSSLAVNTGELFF.

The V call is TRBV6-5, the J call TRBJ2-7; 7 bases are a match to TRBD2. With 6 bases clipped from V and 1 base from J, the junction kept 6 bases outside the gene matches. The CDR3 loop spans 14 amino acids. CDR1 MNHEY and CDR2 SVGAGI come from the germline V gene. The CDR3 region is CASREREGSYEQYF. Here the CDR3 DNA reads TGTGCCAGCAGGGAGCGGGAAGGGTCCTACGAGCAGTACTTC.

DNA for the CDR3: TGTGCCAGCAGCTGGACAGGGGCGAACACCGGGGAGCTGTTTTTT. It codes for CASSWTGANTGELFF. The chain employs TRBV7-2 and TRBJ2-2, with 9 bases that match TRBD1. The CDR3 sequence is 15 residues long. Germline V gives CDR1 SGHTA, CDR2 FQGNSA. J was trimmed by 0 bases and V by 4 bases; bases with no gene match: 0.

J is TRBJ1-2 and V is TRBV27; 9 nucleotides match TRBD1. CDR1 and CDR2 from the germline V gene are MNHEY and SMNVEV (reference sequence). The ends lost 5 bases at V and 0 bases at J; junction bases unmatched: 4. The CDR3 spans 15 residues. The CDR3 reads CASSRGTGTNYGYTF. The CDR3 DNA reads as TGTGCCAGCAGTAGAGGGACAGGGACTAACTATGGCTACACCTTC.

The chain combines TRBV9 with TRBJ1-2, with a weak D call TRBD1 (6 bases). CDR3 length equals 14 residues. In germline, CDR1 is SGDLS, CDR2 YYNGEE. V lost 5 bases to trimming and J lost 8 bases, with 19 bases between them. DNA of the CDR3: TGTGCCAGCAGAGGTCCCGGGGGGGGGCACGGCTACACCTTC. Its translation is CASRGPGGGHGYTF.

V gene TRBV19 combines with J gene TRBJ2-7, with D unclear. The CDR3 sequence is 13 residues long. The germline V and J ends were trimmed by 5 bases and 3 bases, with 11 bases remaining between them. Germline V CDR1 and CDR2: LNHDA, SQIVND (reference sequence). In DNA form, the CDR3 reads TGTGCCAGTAGTCCTGACTCCGTCTACGAGCAGTACTTC. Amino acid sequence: CASSPDSVYEQYF.

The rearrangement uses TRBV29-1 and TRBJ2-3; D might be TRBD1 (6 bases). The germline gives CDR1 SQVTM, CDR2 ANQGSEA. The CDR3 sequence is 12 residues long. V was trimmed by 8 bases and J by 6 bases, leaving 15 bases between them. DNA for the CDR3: TGCAGCTTAAAGACAGGTTCGGATACGCAGTATTTT. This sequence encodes CSLKTGSDTQYF.

The CDR3: CASSLEGYEQYF. The DNA for the CDR3 is TGTGCCAGCAGTTTAGAGGGATACGAGCAGTACTTC. The chain uses TRBV27 and TRBJ2-7; maybe TRBD2 (5 bases). This CDR3 region has 12 residues. V was trimmed by 2 bases and J by 4 bases, leaving 6 bases between them. Per the germline V gene, CDR1 is MNHEY and CDR2 is SMNVEV (reference sequence).

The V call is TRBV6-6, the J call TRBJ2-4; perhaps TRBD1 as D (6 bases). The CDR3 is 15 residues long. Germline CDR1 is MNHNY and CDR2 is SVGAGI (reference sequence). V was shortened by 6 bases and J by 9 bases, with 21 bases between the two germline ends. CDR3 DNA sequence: TGTGCCAGCAGGGATACCGGGACAACCATGGGCATTCAGTACTTC. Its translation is CASRDTGTTMGIQYF.

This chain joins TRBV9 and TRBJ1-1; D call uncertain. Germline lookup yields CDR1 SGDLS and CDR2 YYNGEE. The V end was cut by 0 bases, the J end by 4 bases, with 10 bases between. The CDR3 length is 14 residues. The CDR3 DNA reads TGTGCCAGCAGCGTAGGGTCCTCGGGCACTGAAGCTTTCTTT. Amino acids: CASSVGSSGTEAFF.

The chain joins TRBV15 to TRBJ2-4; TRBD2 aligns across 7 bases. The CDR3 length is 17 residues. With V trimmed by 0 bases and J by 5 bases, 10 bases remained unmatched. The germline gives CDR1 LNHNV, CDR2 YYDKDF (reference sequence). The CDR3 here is CATSRDYGLGAENIQYF. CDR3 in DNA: TGTGCCACCAGCAGAGATTACGGACTAGGGGCTGAAAACATTCAGTACTTC.

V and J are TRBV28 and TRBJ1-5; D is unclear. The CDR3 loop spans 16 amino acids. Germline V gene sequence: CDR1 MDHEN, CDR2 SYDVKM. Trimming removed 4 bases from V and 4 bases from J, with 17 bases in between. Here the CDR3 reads CASSSLYLEINQPQHF. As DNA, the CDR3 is TGTGCCAGCAGTTCCCTTTATTTAGAGATAAATCAGCCCCAGCATTTT. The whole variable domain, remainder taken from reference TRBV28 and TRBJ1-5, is DVKVTQSSRYLVKRTGEKVFLECVQDMDHENMFWYRQDPGLGLRLIYFSYDVKMKEKGDIPEGYSVSREKKERFSLILESASTNQTSMYLCASSSLYLEINQPQHFGDGTRLSIL.

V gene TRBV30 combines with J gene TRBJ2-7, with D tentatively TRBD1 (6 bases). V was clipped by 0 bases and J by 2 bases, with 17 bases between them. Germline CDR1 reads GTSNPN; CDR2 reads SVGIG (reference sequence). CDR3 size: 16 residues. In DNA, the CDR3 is TGTGCCTGGAGTGTACTTGGGGACAAAGGGACCTACGAGCAGTACTTC. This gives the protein CAWSVLGDKGTYEQYF.

The DNA of the CDR3 is TGTGCCAGCAGCGCCGGGATCCCTAGCGACAGGGGGCGATATGGCTACACCTTC. This gives the protein CASSAGIPSDRGRYGYTF. This sequence joins TRBV9 and TRBJ1-2; TRBD1 matches at 10 bases. Losses at the gene ends were 3 bases for V and 5 bases for J; bases not matched to a gene: 16. Germline-derived CDR1 and CDR2 are SGDLS and YYNGEE. This CDR3 has 18 amino acids.

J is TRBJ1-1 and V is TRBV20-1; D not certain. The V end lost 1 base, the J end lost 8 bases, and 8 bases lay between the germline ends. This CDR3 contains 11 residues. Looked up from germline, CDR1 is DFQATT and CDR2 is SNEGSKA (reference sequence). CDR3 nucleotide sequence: TGCAGTGCTAGAGCTTACAAAGAAGCTTTCTTT. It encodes CSARAYKEAFF.

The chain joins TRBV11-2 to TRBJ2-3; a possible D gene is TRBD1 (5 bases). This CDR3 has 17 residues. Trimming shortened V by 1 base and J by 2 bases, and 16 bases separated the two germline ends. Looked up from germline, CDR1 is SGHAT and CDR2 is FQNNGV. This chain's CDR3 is CASSLGKGLTHTDTQYF. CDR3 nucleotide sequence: TGTGCCAGCAGCTTAGGCAAGGGGTTGACACACACAGATACGCAGTATTTT. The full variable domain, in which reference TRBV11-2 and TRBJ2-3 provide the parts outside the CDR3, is EAGVAQSPRYKIIEKRQSVAFWCNPISGHATLYWYQQILGQGPKLLIQFQNNGVVDDSQLPKDRFSAERLKGVDSTLKIQPAKLEDSAVYLCASSLGKGLTHTDTQYFGPGTRLTVL.

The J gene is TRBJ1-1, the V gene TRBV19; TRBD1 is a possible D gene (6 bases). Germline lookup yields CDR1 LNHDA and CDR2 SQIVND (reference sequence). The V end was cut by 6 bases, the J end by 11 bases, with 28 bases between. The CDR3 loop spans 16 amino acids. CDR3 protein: CASSENRDALGRRAFF. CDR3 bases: TGTGCCAGTAGCGAGAACAGGGATGCCCTCGGACGTAGGGCTTTCTTT.

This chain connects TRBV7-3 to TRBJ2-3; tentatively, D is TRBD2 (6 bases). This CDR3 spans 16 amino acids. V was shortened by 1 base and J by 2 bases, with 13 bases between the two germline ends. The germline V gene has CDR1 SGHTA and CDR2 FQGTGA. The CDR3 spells CASSLRGASATDTQYF. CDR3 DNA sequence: TGTGCCAGCAGCTTAAGAGGGGCTAGCGCCACAGATACGCAGTATTTT.

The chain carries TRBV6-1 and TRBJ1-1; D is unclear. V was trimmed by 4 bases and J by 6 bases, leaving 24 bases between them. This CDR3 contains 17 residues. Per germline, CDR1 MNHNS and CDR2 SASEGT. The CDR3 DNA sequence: TGTGCCAGCAGTGCCAAGGTTGCCGGGCTTCGGGATTCTGAAGCTTTCTTT. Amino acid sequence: CASSAKVAGLRDSEAFF.

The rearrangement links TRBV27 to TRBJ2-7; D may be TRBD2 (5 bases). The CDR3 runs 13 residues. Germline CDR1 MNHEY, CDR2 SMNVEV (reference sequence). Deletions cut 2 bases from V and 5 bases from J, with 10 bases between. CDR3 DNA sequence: TGTGCCAGCAGTTTAGGGAGTACGGACGAGCAGTACTTC. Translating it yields CASSLGSTDEQYF.

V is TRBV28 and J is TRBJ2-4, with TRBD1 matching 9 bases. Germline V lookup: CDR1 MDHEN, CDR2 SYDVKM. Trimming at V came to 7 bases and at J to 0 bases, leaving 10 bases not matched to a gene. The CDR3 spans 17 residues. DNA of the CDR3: TGTGCCAGCACCCTAGGGGGGACAGGGCTAGCCAAAAACATTCAGTACTTC. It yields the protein CASTLGGTGLAKNIQYF.

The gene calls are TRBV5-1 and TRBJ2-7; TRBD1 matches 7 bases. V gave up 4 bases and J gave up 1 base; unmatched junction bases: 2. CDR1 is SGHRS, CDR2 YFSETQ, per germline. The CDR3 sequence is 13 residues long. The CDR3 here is CASSGDSSYEQYF. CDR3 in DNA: TGCGCCAGCAGCGGGGACAGTTCCTACGAGCAGTACTTC. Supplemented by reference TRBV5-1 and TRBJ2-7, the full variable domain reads KAGVTQTPRYLIKTRGQQVTLSCSPISGHRSVSWYQQTPGQGLQFLFEYFSETQRNKGNFPGRFSGRQFSNSRSEMNVSTLELGDSALYLCASSGDSSYEQYFGPGTRLTVT.

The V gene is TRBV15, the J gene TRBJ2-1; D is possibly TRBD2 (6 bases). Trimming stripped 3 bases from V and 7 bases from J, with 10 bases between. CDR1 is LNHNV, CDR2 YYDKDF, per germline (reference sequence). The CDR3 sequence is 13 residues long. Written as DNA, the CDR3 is TGTGCCACCAGCAGGGACTATCGAAATGAGCAGTTCTTC. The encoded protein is CATSRDYRNEQFF.

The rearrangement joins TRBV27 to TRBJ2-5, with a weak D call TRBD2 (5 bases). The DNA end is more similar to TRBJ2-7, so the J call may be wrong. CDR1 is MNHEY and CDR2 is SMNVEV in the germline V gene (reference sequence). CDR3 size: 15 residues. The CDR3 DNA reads TGTGCCAGCACAAACATACGCGCCGGGGACTACGAGCAGTACTTC. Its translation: CASTNIRAGDYEQYF.

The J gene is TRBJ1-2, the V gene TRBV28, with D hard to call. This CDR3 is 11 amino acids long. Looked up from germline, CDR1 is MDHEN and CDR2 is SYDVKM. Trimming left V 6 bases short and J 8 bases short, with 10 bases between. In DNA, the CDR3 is TGTGCCAGCAGGAAGTTCGGGGGCTACACCTTC. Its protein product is CASRKFGGYTF.

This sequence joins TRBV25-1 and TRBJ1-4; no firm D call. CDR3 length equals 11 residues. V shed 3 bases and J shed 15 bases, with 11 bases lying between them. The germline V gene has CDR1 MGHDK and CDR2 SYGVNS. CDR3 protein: CASSDGVAVFF. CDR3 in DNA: TGTGCCAGCAGTGATGGAGTAGCCGTGTTTTTT.

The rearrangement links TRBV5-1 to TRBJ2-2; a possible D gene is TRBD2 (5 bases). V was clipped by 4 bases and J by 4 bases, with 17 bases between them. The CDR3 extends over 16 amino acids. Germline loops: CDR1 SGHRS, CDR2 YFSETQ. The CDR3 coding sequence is TGCGCCAGCAGCCCGGCGAGCGGAGTGGGCACCGGGGAGCTGTTTTTT. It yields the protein CASSPASGVGTGELFF.

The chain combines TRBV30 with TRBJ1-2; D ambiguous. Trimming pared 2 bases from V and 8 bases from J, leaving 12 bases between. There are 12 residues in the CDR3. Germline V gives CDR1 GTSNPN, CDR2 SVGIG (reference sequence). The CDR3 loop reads CAWSFAARGYTF. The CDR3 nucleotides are TGTGCCTGGAGTTTCGCGGCGCGAGGCTACACCTTC.